This T cell receptor beta chain was obtained from a study of shared clonotypes between healthy human individuals. Overall study context: The cohort comprised a couple of women and three men. Their ages spanned 18 to 49 years.

Assay: immunoSEQ multiplex PCR; the TCRdb copy retains only in-frame clones and omits some. The repertoire holds approximately 510,000 clones, with about four fifths as singletons. This CDR3 contains 14 residues. Trimming took off 5 bases at V and 6 bases at J, with 13 bases between the two ends. The germline CDR1 and CDR2 sequences are LNHDA and SQIVND (reference sequence). Adults of Caucasian background living in Nashville, Tennessee made up all donors. The sample comprised PBMCs. The chain links TRBV19 to TRBJ2-2, with a tentative D call TRBD1 (8 bases). The sequence was obtained from a woman between 40 and 55 years old in good health. Some clones in this sample may be carry-over from other donors' samples. Here the CDR3 DNA reads TGTGCCAGTAGTGTTACAGGGGGGGCCGGGGAGCTGTTTTTT. Protein sequence: CASSVTGGAGELFF.